The 21 T cell receptor beta chains listed next were all sequenced from one sample in a study of Graves' ophthalmopathy and Graves' hyperthyroidism. Amplifying from RNA transcripts, the study obtained TCR beta CDR3 regions. The workflow started with a first-round RT-PCR run with HTBI primers and then moved on to a second-round multiplex PCR. Via MiXCR, TCRdb re-called the multiplex PCR reads, giving one row per CDR3 protein. The data show 900,000 to 1,200,000 distinct CDR3 sequences, around a third seen once. Sequences were obtained from peripheral blood or thyroid tissue (not recorded which). The origin of the receptors is an adult man with Graves' hyperthyroidism.

The CDR3 region has the DNA TGCGCCAGCAGCTCCATGAGGGGGCGCGTTGGCGAGCAGTACTTC. Translating gives CASSSMRGRVGEQYF. The gene calls are TRBV5-1 and TRBJ2-7; 7 nucleotides match TRBD1. V trimming: 3 bases; J trimming: 6 bases; junction bases outside the gene matches: 12. The CDR3 is 15 amino acids. Germline lookup yields CDR1 SGHRS and CDR2 YFSETQ.

The chain recombines TRBV6-5 with TRBJ2-7, with D perhaps TRBD1 (6 bases). Germline lookup yields CDR1 MNHEY and CDR2 SVGAGI. Trimming shortened V by 2 bases and J by 6 bases, and 23 bases separated the two germline ends. The CDR3 has 17 amino acids. The CDR3 sequence is CASSYGTDRPSVSEQYF. The CDR3 DNA reads as TGTGCCAGCAGTTACGGCACAGACAGGCCGTCGGTCTCCGAGCAGTACTTC.

In the case of this clonotype: A much more abundant neighbour one base away suggests this may be a read error. This sequence joins TRBV2 and TRBJ1-6; 8 nucleotides line up with TRBD1. There are 14 residues in the CDR3. Trimming cost V 5 bases and J 15 bases; bases outside gene matches: 12. Germline V gene lookup returns CDR1 SNHLY and CDR2 FYNNEI. CDR3 sequence reads: CASSYGTGKRHLHF. CDR3 DNA sequence: TGTGCCAGCAGTTACGGGACAGGCAAAAGGCACCTCCACTTT. The full variable domain, in which reference TRBV2 and TRBJ1-6 provide the parts outside the CDR3, is EPEVTQTPSHQVTQMGQEVILRCVPISNHLYFYWYRQILGQKVEFLVSFYNNEISEKSEIFDDQFSVERPDGSNFTLKIRSTKLEDSAMYFCASSYGTGKRHLHFGNGTRLTVT.

The chain links TRBV3-1 to TRBJ1-1; D unresolved. Germline CDR1 LGHDT, CDR2 YNNKEL (reference sequence). The CDR3 is 12 amino acids. Between the trimmed V and J ends, which lost 5 bases and 8 bases, there was a span of 12 bases. CDR3 nucleotides: TGTGCCAGCAGCTACGGGCCAGCCGAAGCTTTCTTT. Translating gives CASSYGPAEAFF.

This clonotype was counted a few times. A much larger clone lies one base from this, so it may be a read error. This CDR3 reads CASSYGRTGDYGYTF. The CDR3 coding sequence is TGTGCCAGCAGTTACGGTAGGACAGGGGACTATGGCTACACCTTC. V is TRBV7-9 and J is TRBJ1-2, with 9 bases identical to TRBD1. The CDR3 is 15 amino acids. With 6 bases clipped from V and 3 bases from J, the junction kept 8 bases outside the gene matches. Germline values: CDR1 SEHNR, CDR2 FQNEAQ (reference sequence).

Notes on this clonotype: This may be a read error, as it is one base from a much larger clone. V usage is TRBV7-9 and J usage is TRBJ2-5; possible D gene TRBD1, 5 bases. Germline CDR1 is SEHNR and CDR2 is FQNEAQ (reference sequence). The CDR3 is 15 amino acids. Trimming removed 1 base at V and 2 bases at J, with 11 bases between. In DNA, the CDR3 is TGTGCCAGCAGCTTAGGGTCAGGGATGCAAGAGACCCAGTACTTC. Amino acids: CASSLGSGMQETQYF.

The chain is built from TRBV6-2 or TRBV6-3 and TRBJ2-3; the D is unclear. Germline V lookup: CDR1 MNHEY, CDR2 SVGEGT. With 0 bases removed from V and 6 bases from J, the gap between germline ends came to 7 bases. The CDR3 extends over 13 amino acids. CDR3 region: CASSYSGLDTQYF. The CDR3 DNA sequence: TGTGCCAGCAGTTACTCGGGGTTGGATACGCAGTATTTT.

V gene TRBV7-9 combines with J gene TRBJ2-1; D is possibly TRBD1 (5 bases). Germline loops: CDR1 SEHNR, CDR2 FQNEAQ (reference sequence). Trimming took off 5 bases at V and 7 bases at J, with 12 bases between the two ends. The CDR3 covers 13 residues. The CDR3 sequence is CASSPSPGNEQFF. In nucleotides, the CDR3 is TGTGCCAGCAGCCCCTCCCCAGGGAATGAGCAGTTCTTC.

This clonotype has at least ten counts. The chain joins TRBV12-3 or TRBV12-4 to TRBJ1-1, with 7 nucleotides matching TRBD1. V shed 10 bases, J shed 5 bases, and the junction held 10 bases outside the gene matches. CDR3 length: 13 amino acids. CDR3 protein: CAISKGAGTEAFF. CDR3 sequence (DNA): TGTGCCATCTCGAAGGGGGCTGGAACTGAAGCTTTCTTT.

This clonotype was counted a few times. This sequence joins TRBV20-1 and TRBJ1-6; D remains unclear. The CDR3 is 9 residues long. V was trimmed by 3 bases and J by 10 bases, leaving 1 base between them. CDR1 and CDR2 from the germline V gene are DFQATT and SNEGSKA (reference sequence). The CDR3 here is CSARSPLHF. The CDR3 DNA is TGCAGTGCTAGGTCACCCCTCCACTTT.

The CDR3 DNA reads as TGTGCCAGCAGATTGAGGAAACTGGTCCAAGAGACCCAGTACTTC. Its translation: CASRLRKLVQETQYF. The chain joins TRBV7-2 to TRBJ2-5; D not certain. CDR3 length equals 15 residues. Germline V lookup: CDR1 SGHTA, CDR2 FQGNSA. Trimming shortened V by 6 bases and J by 1 base, and 15 bases separated the two germline ends.

In its sample, this clonotype was seen many times. V is TRBV7-2 and J is TRBJ1-1, with D possibly matching TRBD1 (5 bases). V was pared by 5 bases and J by 1 base, with 11 bases between. This CDR3 contains 14 residues. From germline, CDR1 is SGHTA and CDR2 FQGNSA. The CDR3 DNA reads TGTGCCAGCAGCGCTTACGACAGGAACACTGAAGCTTTCTTT. Its protein product is CASSAYDRNTEAFF.

This clonotype was picked up many times. The chain uses TRBV29-1 and TRBJ2-2; a weak D match, TRBD2 (6 bases). Trimming pared 7 bases from V and 3 bases from J, leaving 12 bases between. CDR1 is SQVTM and CDR2 is ANQGSEA in the germline V gene. The CDR3 is made up of 13 amino acids. The CDR3 loop reads CSALREDTGELFF. CDR3 in DNA: TGCAGCGCGCTGAGGGAGGACACCGGGGAGCTGTTTTTT.

This clonotype was counted between two and nine times. The gene calls are TRBV15 and TRBJ2-2; no clear D gene. Germline V gene sequence: CDR1 LNHNV, CDR2 YYDKDF (reference sequence). Trimming shortened V by 3 bases and J by 0 bases, and 11 bases separated the two germline ends. There are 16 residues in the CDR3. CDR3 region: CATSRALGTNTGELFF. In DNA, the CDR3 is TGTGCCACCAGCAGGGCTTTAGGGACGAACACCGGGGAGCTGTTTTTT.

Turning to this clonotype: This may come from a read error, since a much larger clone is one base off. This sequence joins TRBV9 and TRBJ1-1, with D perhaps matching TRBD1 (5 bases). The CDR3 contains 15 residues. Trimming pared 4 bases from V and 1 base from J, leaving 14 bases between. CDR1 SGDLS and CDR2 YYNGEE come from the germline V gene. In nucleotides, the CDR3 is TGTGCCAGCAGCCGGATAGGGGTAGGGAACACTGAAGCTTTCTTT. It is translated as CASSRIGVGNTEAFF.

This clonotype appeared many times. V is TRBV10-2 and J is TRBJ2-2, with 9 bases that match TRBD1. Trimming took 2 bases from V and 7 from J; bases not matched to a gene: 5. The CDR3 is made up of 15 amino acids. Germline V gene sequence: CDR1 WSHSY, CDR2 SAAADI. The CDR3 loop reads CASSERGTGIGELFF. The DNA of the CDR3 is TGCGCCAGCAGTGAGAGGGGGACAGGGATCGGGGAGCTGTTTTTT.

This clonotype was observed at least ten times. The chain couples TRBV20-1 to TRBJ1-2, with a weak D call TRBD1 (6 bases). V lost 2 bases, J lost 4 bases, and 23 bases lay in between. Looked up from germline, CDR1 is DFQATT and CDR2 is SNEGSKA (reference sequence). The CDR3 runs 17 residues. The CDR3 region is CSARFGAGRTAPYGYTF. The DNA for the CDR3 is TGCAGTGCTAGATTTGGGGCAGGTAGGACAGCGCCCTATGGCTACACCTTC.

The chain carries TRBV6-6 and TRBJ1-5, with 9 positions matching TRBD1. Per the germline V gene, CDR1 is MNHNY and CDR2 is SVGAGI (reference sequence). The V gene end was trimmed by 6 bases and the J gene end by 7 bases; junction bases not matched to a gene: 7. The CDR3 runs to 14 residues. The CDR3 coding sequence is TGTGCCAGCAGCCTCCGGGACAGGGACCAGCCCCAGCATTTT. Protein product: CASSLRDRDQPQHF.

There are a few counts of this clonotype. The V gene is TRBV5-4, the J gene TRBJ1-4; D is undetermined. CDR3 length: 13 amino acids. In germline, CDR1 is SGHNT, CDR2 YYREEE (reference sequence). V was trimmed by 4 bases and J by 4 bases, leaving 8 bases between them. CDR3 coding DNA: TGTGCCAGCAGCGGAGGGTATAATGAAAAACTGTTTTTT. Encoded protein: CASSGGYNEKLFF.

CDR3 nucleotide sequence: TGTGCCAGCAGCCAACCCGCGGGGGGGCTGTCGGAGACCCAGTACTTC. It encodes CASSQPAGGLSETQYF. The V call is TRBV9, the J call TRBJ2-5, with 9 bases identical to TRBD2. Germline V lookup: CDR1 SGDLS, CDR2 YYNGEE. This CDR3 has 16 residues. After removal of 4 bases from V and 5 bases from J, the junction contained 12 bases not matched to a gene.

This clonotype was counted between two and nine times. One base away lies a much larger clone, so this may be a sequencing read error. The rearrangement joins TRBV20-1 to TRBJ2-7; D is unresolved. CDR3 length equals 12 residues. Germline V gives CDR1 DFQATT, CDR2 SNEGSKA (reference sequence). The CDR3 sequence: CGARGVSREQYF. The CDR3 DNA reads as TGCGGTGCCAGAGGAGTGTCGCGGGAGCAGTACTTC.